This TCR beta chain was recorded in a study of T cells in Graves' hyperthyroidism and ophthalmopathy. Researchers took RNA transcripts and amplified the TCR beta CDR3 regions from them. HTBI primers were the set used in a first-round RT-PCR of the TCR CDR3. TCRdb redid the calling of the multiplex PCR reads with MiXCR, one entry per CDR3 protein. The profile shows roughly 500,000 distinct CDR3 sequences, approximately 49% of them singletons. The V gene's germline CDR1 is SQVTM and CDR2 ANQGSEA. The CDR3 runs 12 residues. V lost 8 bases and J lost 6, with 17 bases in between. Exclusion criteria comprised uncontrolled infection, other autoimmune disease, pregnancy or lactation. As concerns this clonotype: Its antigen is undetermined.

Study-wide results and limits: Most thyroid clonotypes with frequency above 0.001 were detected in blood. In validation, the model predicted ophthalmopathy. These predictions came a median roughly six months before onset.

The rearrangement uses TRBV29-1 and TRBJ2-7, with D possibly being TRBD1 (5 bases). The material sequenced was peripheral blood or thyroid tissue (not recorded which). The receptor comes from an adult woman with Graves' disease, either hyperthyroidism or ophthalmopathy (not recorded which). CDR3 DNA: TGCAGCATCTATCAAGGGGTTTCCGAGCAGTACTTC. Translating it yields CSIYQGVSEQYF.